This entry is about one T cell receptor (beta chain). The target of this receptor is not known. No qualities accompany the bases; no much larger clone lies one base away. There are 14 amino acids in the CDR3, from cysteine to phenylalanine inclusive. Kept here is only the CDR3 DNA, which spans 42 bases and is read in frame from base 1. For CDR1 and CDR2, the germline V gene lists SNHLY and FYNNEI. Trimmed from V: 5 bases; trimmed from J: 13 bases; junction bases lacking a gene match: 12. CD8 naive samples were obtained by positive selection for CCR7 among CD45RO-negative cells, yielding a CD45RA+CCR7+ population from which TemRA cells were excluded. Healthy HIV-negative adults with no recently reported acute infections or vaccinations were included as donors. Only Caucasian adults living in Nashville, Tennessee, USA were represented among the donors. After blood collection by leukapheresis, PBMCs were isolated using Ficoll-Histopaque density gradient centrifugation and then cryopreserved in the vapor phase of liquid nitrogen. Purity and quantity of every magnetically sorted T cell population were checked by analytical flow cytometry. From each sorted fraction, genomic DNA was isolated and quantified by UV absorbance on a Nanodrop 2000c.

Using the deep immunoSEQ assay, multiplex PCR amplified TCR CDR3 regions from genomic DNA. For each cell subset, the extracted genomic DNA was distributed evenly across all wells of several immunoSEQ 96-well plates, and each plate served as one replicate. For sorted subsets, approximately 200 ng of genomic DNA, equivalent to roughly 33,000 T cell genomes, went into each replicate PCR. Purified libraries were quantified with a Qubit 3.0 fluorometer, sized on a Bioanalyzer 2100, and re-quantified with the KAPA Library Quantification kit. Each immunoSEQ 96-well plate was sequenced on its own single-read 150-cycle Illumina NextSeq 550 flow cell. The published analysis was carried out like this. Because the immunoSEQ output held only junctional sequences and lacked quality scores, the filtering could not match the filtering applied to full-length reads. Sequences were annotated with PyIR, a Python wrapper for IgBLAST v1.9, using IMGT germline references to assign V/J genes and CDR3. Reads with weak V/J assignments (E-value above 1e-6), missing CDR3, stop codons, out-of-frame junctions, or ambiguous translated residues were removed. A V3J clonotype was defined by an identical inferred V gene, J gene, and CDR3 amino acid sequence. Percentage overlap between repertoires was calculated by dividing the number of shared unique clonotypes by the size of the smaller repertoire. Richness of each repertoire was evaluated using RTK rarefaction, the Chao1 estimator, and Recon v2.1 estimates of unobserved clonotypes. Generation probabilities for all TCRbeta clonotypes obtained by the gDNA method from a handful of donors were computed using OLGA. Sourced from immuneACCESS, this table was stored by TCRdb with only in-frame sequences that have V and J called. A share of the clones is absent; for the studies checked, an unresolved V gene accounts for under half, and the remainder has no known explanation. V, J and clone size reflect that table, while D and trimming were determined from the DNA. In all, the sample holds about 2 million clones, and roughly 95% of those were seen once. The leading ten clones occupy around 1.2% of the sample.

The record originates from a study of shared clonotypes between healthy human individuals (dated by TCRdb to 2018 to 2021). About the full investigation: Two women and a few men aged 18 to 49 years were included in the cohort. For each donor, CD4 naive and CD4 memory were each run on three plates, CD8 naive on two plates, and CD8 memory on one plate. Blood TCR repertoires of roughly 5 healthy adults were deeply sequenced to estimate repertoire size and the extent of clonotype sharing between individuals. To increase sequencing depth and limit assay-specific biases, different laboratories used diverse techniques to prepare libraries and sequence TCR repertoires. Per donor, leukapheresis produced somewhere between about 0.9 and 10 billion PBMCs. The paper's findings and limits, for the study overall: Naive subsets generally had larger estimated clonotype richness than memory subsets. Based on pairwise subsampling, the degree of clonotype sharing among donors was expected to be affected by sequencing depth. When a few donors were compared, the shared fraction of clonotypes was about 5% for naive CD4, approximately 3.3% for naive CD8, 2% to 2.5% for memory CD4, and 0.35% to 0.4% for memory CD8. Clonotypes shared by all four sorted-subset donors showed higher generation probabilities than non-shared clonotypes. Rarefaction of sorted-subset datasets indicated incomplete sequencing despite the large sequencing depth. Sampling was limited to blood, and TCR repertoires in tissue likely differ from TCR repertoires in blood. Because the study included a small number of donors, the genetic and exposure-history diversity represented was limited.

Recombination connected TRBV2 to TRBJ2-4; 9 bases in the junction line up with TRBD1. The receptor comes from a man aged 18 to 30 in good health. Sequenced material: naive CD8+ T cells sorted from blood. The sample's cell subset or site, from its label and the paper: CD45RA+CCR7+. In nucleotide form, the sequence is TGTGCCAGCAGTCCCGGGACAGGGTCTTCCTCCCAGTACTTC. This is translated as CASSPGTGSSSQYF.